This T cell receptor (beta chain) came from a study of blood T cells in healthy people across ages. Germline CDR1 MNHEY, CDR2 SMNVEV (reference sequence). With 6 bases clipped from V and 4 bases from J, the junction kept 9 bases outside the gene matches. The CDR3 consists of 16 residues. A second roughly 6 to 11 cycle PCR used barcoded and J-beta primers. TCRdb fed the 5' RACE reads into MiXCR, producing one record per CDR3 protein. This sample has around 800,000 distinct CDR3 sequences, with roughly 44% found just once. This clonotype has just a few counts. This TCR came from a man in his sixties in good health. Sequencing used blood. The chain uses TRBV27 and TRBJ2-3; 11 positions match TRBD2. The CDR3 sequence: CASSPLAGGEADTQYF. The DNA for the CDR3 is TGTGCCAGCAGCCCCCTAGCGGGGGGCGAGGCAGATACGCAGTATTTT.